What follows describes a single T cell receptor beta chain. Its antigen is undetermined. The junction does not match germline at one end; this may be a read error. The sample is drawn from a study of metastatic and nonmetastatic thyroid tumors. Study outcomes and limitations: Patients with malignant thyroid tumors reportedly had significantly higher TCR beta diversity than those with benign nodules, in blood and tumor.

TCRdb re-called the PCR reads through MiXCR. The repertoire consists of about 20,000 clones, with approximately 19% occurring once and the leading ten covering around 26%. Germline lookup yields CDR1 GTSNPN and CDR2 SVGIG (reference sequence). This CDR3 has 14 residues. The entire patient cohort was treatment-naive prior to thyroid surgery. Sequenced material: blood. This sequence was found in a female donor with papillary thyroid cancer or a benign thyroid nodule (not recorded which). Some clones in this sample may be carry-over from other donors' samples. The chain links TRBV30 to TRBJ2-7; D tentatively reads TRBD1 or TRBD2 (5 bases each). The CDR3 DNA sequence: TGTGCCTGTAGTGCCTGGGACGTAGCCTACGATCAGTACTTC. Protein: CACSAWDVAYDQYF.